This TCR beta chain stems from a study of cytomegalovirus exposure and HLA in healthy donors. Findings and caveats of the study: 87-base-pair reads could not separate some V segments, including TRBV6-2 and TRBV6-3. Usually a TCR sequence was rare, but some public TCRs were found in many donors.

Germline loops: CDR1 SGHRS, CDR2 YFSETQ. V shed 4 bases and J shed 1 base, with 10 bases lying between them. The CDR3 spans 14 residues. This PCR relied on a set of 60 Vbeta primers and 13 Jbeta primers. TCRdb's copy holds only in-frame clones and misses some; the assay was immunoSEQ multiplex PCR. This listing includes about 200,000 clones. On this clone itself: Its antigen is as yet unknown.

Sequencing was done on a sample of PBMCs. The J gene is TRBJ2-3, the V gene TRBV5-1; possibly TRBD1 for D (5 bases). This TCR was recovered from a boy between 10 and 17 years old in good health and CMV-seronegative. For the CDR3, the DNA is TGCGCCAGCAGCCCAGAAGGGGGCACAGATACGCAGTATTTT. Translated, it gives CASSPEGGTDTQYF.